This entry lists 8 T cell receptor beta chains sequenced from one sample in a study of a mutant IDH1 vaccine in newly diagnosed glioma. Antigen specificity for these receptors is unknown. Time point denoted: week 23, last vaccination. Topical imiquimod was applied with each vaccine dose, which held 300 ug of mutant IDH1 20-mer peptide. Measured with immunoSEQ multiplex PCR; TCRdb has only the in-frame clones, and not every one. There are 82,000 or so clones in the sample; 85% occur only once, and about 2.2% lies in the top ten. Source: PBMCs, taken from a glioma patient whose treatment included an IDH1 peptide vaccine. The receptors were gathered from a man aged 25-45 years with glioma. Some clones in this sample may be carry-over from other donors' samples.

The CDR3: CSVWFYNEQFF. As DNA, the CDR3 is TGCAGTGTTTGGTTTTACAATGAGCAGTTCTTC. The chain joins TRBV20-1 to TRBJ2-1, with D uncertain. CDR1 and CDR2 from the germline V gene are DFQATT and SNEGSKA (reference sequence). The CDR3 contains 11 residues. V was pared by 7 bases and J by 4 bases, with 8 bases between.

The chain couples TRBV30 to TRBJ2-1, with 7 bases fitting TRBD1. V trimming: 0 bases; J trimming: 7 bases; junction bases outside the gene matches: 6. The germline V gene encodes CDR1 GTSNPN and CDR2 SVGIG (reference sequence). This CDR3 has 14 residues. The CDR3 sequence: CAWSVGQELNEQFF. The CDR3 region has the DNA TGTGCCTGGAGTGTAGGACAGGAATTGAATGAGCAGTTCTTC.

This clone was counted once. The chain has TRBV14 and TRBJ2-7; D unresolved. V was pared by 2 bases and J by 3 bases, with 17 bases between. Germline V CDR1 and CDR2: SGHDN, FVKESK. The CDR3 is 16 residues long. The chain's CDR3 is CASSQYYDRFNYEQYF. The CDR3 bases are TGTGCCAGCAGCCAATACTATGACCGTTTTAACTACGAGCAGTACTTC. Full variable domain (rest looked up from reference TRBV14 and TRBJ2-7): EAGVTQFPSHSVIEKGQTVTLRCDPISGHDNLYWYRRVMGKEIKFLLHFVKESKQDESGMPNNRFLAERTGGTYSTLKVQPAELEDSGVYFCASSQYYDRFNYEQYFGPGTRLTVT.

The V call is TRBV30, the J call TRBJ2-2; 10 positions agree with TRBD1. CDR3 size: 12 residues. Germline CDR1 and CDR2: GTSNPN and SVGIG (reference sequence). Germline trimming cut 7 bases from V and 6 bases from J; bases unmatched to any gene: 2. In DNA form, the CDR3 reads TGTGCCTACGGACAGGGGGCCGGGGAGCTGTTTTTT. Translating it yields CAYGQGAGELFF.

The genes are TRBV19 and TRBJ2-4; the D is unclear. Germline values: CDR1 LNHDA, CDR2 SQIVND (reference sequence). V dropped 3 bases and J dropped 7 bases, with 28 bases sitting between them. This CDR3 spans 19 amino acids. Here the CDR3 DNA reads TGTGCCAGTAGTATGAGATACCCAACCCGGAACAGAGGATCTAACATTCAGTACTTC. Amino acid sequence: CASSMRYPTRNRGSNIQYF.

There are a few counts of this clone. The CDR3 here is CASSQDRGPNEKLFF. The CDR3 DNA sequence: TGTGCCAGCAGCCAAGATCGGGGCCCTAATGAAAAACTGTTTTTT. The chain carries TRBV14 and TRBJ1-4; the D gene is possibly TRBD1 (5 bases). In germline, CDR1 is SGHDN, CDR2 FVKESK. This CDR3 has 15 amino acids. V gave up 0 bases and J gave up 3 bases, with 8 bases separating them.

This clone was recorded once. J is TRBJ1-4 and V is TRBV5-6, with D possibly matching TRBD1 (6 bases). Germline assignment: CDR1 SGHDT and CDR2 YYEEEE. Trimming stripped 4 bases from V and 7 bases from J, with 17 bases between. The CDR3 has 15 amino acids. The CDR3 is CASSTLTGFGEKLFF. Here the CDR3 DNA reads TGTGCCAGCAGCACCCTTACAGGGTTCGGTGAAAAACTGTTTTTT.

This clone was seen once. The CDR3 DNA follows: TGCGCCAGCAGCCCCCCGGGGGAGGGCTACACCTTC. It yields the protein CASSPPGEGYTF. The chain couples TRBV5-1 to TRBJ1-2, with D maybe TRBD1 (5 bases). This CDR3 spans 12 amino acids. V shed 4 bases and J shed 8 bases, with 12 bases lying between them. Per germline, CDR1 SGHRS and CDR2 YFSETQ.